The 24 T cell receptor beta chains in this list originate from one sample, sequenced in a study of post-analysis software for immune sequencing data. Study-wide points: TRBV5-6, TRBV5-1 and TRBV20-1 were among 4 or 5 TRBV segments more frequent in patients than controls.

No antigen has been assigned to these receptors. Unique-molecular-identifier-tagged TCR beta cDNA libraries were used. TCRdb re-called the PCR reads through MiXCR, storing one row per CDR3 protein. The sample holds about 820,000 distinct CDR3 sequences, roughly 50% seen once. Sequenced material: blood. The receptors originated from a girl aged 10-17 years with multiple sclerosis.

This chain uses TRBV25-1 with TRBJ2-5, with 8 positions matching TRBD2. Judging by the DNA end, TRBJ2-7 fits better; the J call may be wrong. The CDR3 has 16 residues. CDR1 is MGHDK and CDR2 is SYGVNS in the germline V gene. The CDR3 spells CASRGVMSGGDYEQYF. The DNA of the CDR3 is TGTGCCAGCAGGGGGGTGATGAGCGGGGGAGACTACGAGCAGTACTTC.

This clonotype has more than one count but fewer than ten. The rearrangement links TRBV20-1 to TRBJ2-4; 10 bases match TRBD2. CDR1 is DFQATT, CDR2 SNEGSKA, per germline (reference sequence). The CDR3 is made up of 13 amino acids. In DNA, the CDR3 is TGCAGCCCCGTCAGCGGGGGGGGGAACATTCAGTACTTC. This codes for CSPVSGGGNIQYF.

For this clonotype: One end of the junction does not line up with germline, which may come from a read error. The V call is TRBV29-1, the J call TRBJ2-1; no definite D call. The CDR3 sequence is 16 residues long. Germline V CDR1 and CDR2: SQVTM, ANQGSEA. The CDR3 bases are TGCAGTGTTGAAGGTGTAAGGGCGAGCTCCTACAATGAGCAGTTCTTC. It yields the protein CSVEGVRASSYNEQFF.

This clonotype turned up a few times. The chain links TRBV10-3 to TRBJ2-1; no reliable D call. The CDR3 consists of 12 residues. The germline CDR1 and CDR2 sequences are ENHRY and SYGVKD. V gave up 8 bases and J gave up 7 bases, with 12 bases separating them. The CDR3 is CAISAATNEQFF. In DNA form, the CDR3 reads TGTGCCATCTCGGCGGCGACTAATGAGCAGTTCTTC.

This clonotype was detected once. The chain uses TRBV3-1 and TRBJ2-2; TRBD2 matches 8 bases. Unmatched junction bases numbered 8, after V lost 0 bases and J lost 5 bases. CDR3 length equals 17 residues. Per germline, CDR1 LGHDT and CDR2 YNNKEL (reference sequence). The CDR3 DNA follows: TGTGCCAGCAGCCAAGAGAGATTAGCGGGGATTACCGGGGAGCTGTTTTTT. This encodes CASSQERLAGITGELFF.

The CDR3 sequence is CASSLATEYEQYF. CDR3 sequence (DNA): TGTGCCAGCAGCTTAGCTACGGAATACGAGCAGTACTTC. V usage is TRBV7-9 and J usage is TRBJ2-5; no definite D call. The J call may be wrong; the DNA end is better matched by TRBJ2-7. The CDR3 totals 13 residues. Germline values: CDR1 SEHNR, CDR2 FQNEAQ (reference sequence).

V is TRBV5-5 and J is TRBJ2-7, with 9 positions matching TRBD1. J gave up 0 bases and V 4 bases, and 11 bases lay outside the gene matches. This CDR3 spans 17 amino acids. CDR1 is SGHKS, CDR2 YYEKEE, per germline (reference sequence). The DNA of the CDR3 is TGTGCCAGCAGCCCCAAAGACCGGGACAGGGTCTCCTACGAGCAGTACTTC. Protein product: CASSPKDRDRVSYEQYF.

The chain employs TRBV20-1 and TRBJ2-3, with 8 bases lining up with TRBD2. Germline CDR1 DFQATT, CDR2 SNEGSKA (reference sequence). CDR3 length: 19 residues. J gave up 1 base and V 0 bases, and 15 bases lay outside the gene matches. As DNA, the CDR3 is TGCAGTGCTAGAGATCCGACTCACCGTCGACTAGCGCGCACAGATACGCAGTATTTT. Its translation is CSARDPTHRRLARTDTQYF.

This chain joins TRBV18 and TRBJ2-1; 7 bases match TRBD1. V lost 6 bases and J lost 9; bases outside the gene matches: 17. The germline V gene has CDR1 KGHSH and CDR2 LQKENI. The CDR3 totals 16 residues. CDR3 protein: CASSNADRVILSEQFF. Written as DNA, the CDR3 is TGTGCCAGCTCGAACGCCGACAGGGTAATTTTAAGTGAGCAGTTCTTC.

The chain employs TRBV6-4 and TRBJ2-1; possible D gene TRBD1, 6 bases. The CDR3 has 14 residues. Germline CDR1 MRHNA, CDR2 SNTAGT. V was cut by 0 bases and J by 8 bases, with 11 bases left in between. The CDR3 protein is CASSDSAGVHEQFF. CDR3 bases: TGTGCCAGCAGTGACTCAGCAGGGGTCCATGAGCAGTTCTTC.

The chain uses TRBV20-1 and TRBJ2-3; 14 bases fit TRBD2. Germline CDR1 reads DFQATT; CDR2 reads SNEGSKA (reference sequence). The J segment lost 6 bases and the V segment lost 5 bases, leaving 7 bases of the junction unmatched. The CDR3 extends over 15 amino acids. The CDR3 DNA follows: TGCAGTGCTCGACTAGCGGGAGGGCTCGGGGATACGCAGTATTTT. Protein: CSARLAGGLGDTQYF.

The J gene is TRBJ2-7, the V gene TRBV20-1; 7 bases fit TRBD2. The trim removed 0 bases at V and 0 bases at J, leaving 5 bases unmatched. The CDR3 totals 15 residues. Germline V CDR1 and CDR2: DFQATT, SNEGSKA (reference sequence). This chain's CDR3 is CSARDGAGFSYEQYF. The CDR3 DNA sequence: TGCAGTGCTAGAGATGGAGCGGGATTCTCCTACGAGCAGTACTTC.

This clonotype was picked up one time. V is TRBV3-1 and J is TRBJ2-5, with D possibly being TRBD1 (5 bases). Trimming shortened V by 0 bases and J by 4 bases, and 15 bases separated the two germline ends. This CDR3 has 16 residues. Germline V CDR1 and CDR2: LGHDT, YNNKEL (reference sequence). CDR3 loop: CASSQDLVARGETQYF. For the CDR3, the DNA is TGTGCCAGCAGCCAAGATTTGGTAGCAAGGGGAGAGACCCAGTACTTC.

This chain links TRBV4-1 with TRBJ2-3; D is uncertain. Trimming shortened V by 2 bases and J by 0 bases, and 9 bases separated the two germline ends. The CDR3 length is 15 residues. Germline V gene data show CDR1 as MGHRA and CDR2 as YSYEKL. DNA for the CDR3: TGCGCCAGCAGCCAACTCGGGTTAAGCACAGATACGCAGTATTTT. This sequence encodes CASSQLGLSTDTQYF.

This chain uses TRBV10-3 with TRBJ2-3; 7 bases are shared with TRBD2. V was pared by 6 bases and J by 6 bases, with 3 bases of the junction left unmatched. There are 12 residues in the CDR3. Germline V gives CDR1 ENHRY, CDR2 SYGVKD. As DNA, the CDR3 is TGTGCCATCAGCGGGAGGATGGATACGCAGTATTTT. It translates to CAISGRMDTQYF.

The CDR3 spells CATRGLVETQYF. The CDR3 DNA sequence: TGTGCCACCCGAGGTTTGGTGGAGACCCAGTACTTC. This chain joins TRBV2 and TRBJ2-5; D is unresolved. V was pared by 10 bases and J by 5 bases, with 14 bases between. Per the germline V gene, CDR1 is SNHLY and CDR2 is FYNNEI. The CDR3 has 12 residues.

This clonotype was detected only once. The rearrangement joins TRBV10-2 to TRBJ2-6, with D possibly being TRBD1 (6 bases). Trimming removed 6 bases at V and 0 bases at J, with 15 bases between. This CDR3 spans 17 amino acids. Germline lookup yields CDR1 WSHSY and CDR2 SAAADI. The CDR3 region is CASSGYRDLSGANVLTF. As DNA, the CDR3 is TGCGCCAGCAGCGGTTACAGGGATCTCTCTGGGGCCAACGTCCTGACTTTC.

This chain connects TRBV7-9 to TRBJ2-7, with D hard to call. The CDR3 is made up of 13 amino acids. Germline CDR1 is SEHNR and CDR2 is FQNEAQ (reference sequence). Trimming pared 11 bases from V and 2 bases from J, leaving 16 bases between. CDR3 in DNA: TGTGCCGCCGAAGGGCAATTTACCTACGAGCAGTACTTC. Translated, it gives CAAEGQFTYEQYF.

The rearrangement links TRBV10-3 to TRBJ1-3; 7 bases align to TRBD1. V gave up 6 bases and J gave up 4 bases; unmatched junction bases: 6. Germline CDR1 ENHRY, CDR2 SYGVKD. The CDR3 extends over 14 amino acids. This CDR3 is CAIRPTGVGNTIYF. Written as DNA, the CDR3 is TGTGCCATCAGGCCTACAGGGGTCGGAAACACCATATATTTT.

This clonotype was picked up a small number of times. The rearrangement joins TRBV29-1 to TRBJ2-7; TRBD1 might be the D (6 bases). The V gene's germline CDR1 is SQVTM and CDR2 ANQGSEA. CDR3 length equals 14 residues. V lost 4 bases and J 0 bases, leaving 13 bases between the germline ends. CDR3 coding DNA: TGCAGCGTTGTTTTGGGGGCCACCTCCTACGAGCAGTACTTC. Protein: CSVVLGATSYEQYF.

A remark on this clonotype: A junction end diverges from the germline sequence, so it may reflect a read error. The V and J genes are TRBV12-3 or TRBV12-4 and TRBJ2-3, with a tentative D call TRBD2 (5 bases). CDR3 length: 15 residues. Written as DNA, the CDR3 is TGTGCCAGCAGTTTAACTACCCCTAGCACAGATACGCGGTATTTT. Translated: CASSLTTPSTDTRYF.

This chain connects TRBV7-6 to TRBJ1-2; D perhaps matches TRBD1 (5 bases). The CDR3 is 19 amino acids. Germline V gene sequence: CDR1 SGHVS, CDR2 FNYEAQ. V was clipped by 0 bases and J by 1 base, with 21 bases between them. CDR3 sequence (DNA): TGTGCCAGCAGCTTAGCAAGCAAATGGGGCAGGAGCTTTAACTATGGCTACACCTTC. It codes for CASSLASKWGRSFNYGYTF.

This clonotype came up a few times. The rearrangement uses TRBV7-9 and TRBJ2-3, with TRBD1 identical over 9 bases. Germline V lookup: CDR1 SEHNR, CDR2 FQNEAQ (reference sequence). With V trimmed by 6 bases and J by 3 bases, 19 bases remained unmatched. There are 19 residues in the CDR3. DNA of the CDR3: TGTGCCAGCAGTGATCTAGGCTCGACCGGGACAGGGATGACAGATACGCAGTATTTT. Amino acid sequence: CASSDLGSTGTGMTDTQYF.

The table lists this clonotype with a few counts. V gene TRBV10-3 combines with J gene TRBJ2-3, with D tentatively TRBD1 (5 bases). Germline CDR1 and CDR2: ENHRY and SYGVKD. V lost 5 bases, J lost 0 bases, and 12 bases lay in between. The CDR3 spans 15 residues. The CDR3 is CAISSQATSTDTQYF. The DNA of the CDR3 is TGTGCCATCAGTTCACAGGCAACTAGCACAGATACGCAGTATTTT.